A selection of T cell receptor beta chains follows, all from one sample in a study of T cell repertoires in cytomegalovirus infection. MiXCR, applied by TCRdb to the reads, yields one record per CDR3 protein. The repertoire holds around 430,000 distinct CDR3 sequences, about 44% seen once, with around 44% in the top ten. These receptors' targets are unknown. The starting material was cultured PBMCs, obtained from culture after CMV antigen stimulation. The receptors were sampled from a human donor in good health (CMV status not recorded). Some clones in this sample may be carry-over from other donors' samples. Both conserved end residues are part of each CDR3. D genes are given only for firm matches. Size is stated for part of the rows, as once, few or many counts, or as a class when the clone is expanded.

v_call	d_call	clone_size	j_call	cdr3_nt	cdr3_aa
TRBV27	TRBD1	NA	TRBJ2-5	TGTGCCAGCAAAGGGACAGAACAAGAGACCCAGTACTTC	CASKGTEQETQYF
TRBV10-3	NA	NA	TRBJ2-7	TGTGCCATCAGAGGGACGGCGGCAAACTCCTACGAGCAGTACTTC	CAIRGTAANSYEQYF
TRBV2	NA	few	TRBJ2-1	TGTGCCCAGAGGGGGACCAATGTCCGATACAATGAGCAGTTCTTC	CAQRGTNVRYNEQFF
TRBV5-5	TRBD2	NA	TRBJ2-1	TGTGCCAGCAGCTTGCTAGCGGGGGGCAAGCAGTTCTTC	CASSLLAGGKQFF
TRBV6-8	NA	NA	TRBJ2-1	TGTGCCAGCATCGAAGGTATAGGGAGAAGCTACAATGAGCAGTTCTTC	CASIEGIGRSYNEQFF
TRBV7-9	NA	NA	TRBJ1-1	TGTGCCAGCAGCCCGAGGGCTAAACTCGGGATCGTTGAAGCTTTCTTT	CASSPRAKLGIVEAFF
TRBV14	TRBD1	few	TRBJ2-1	TGTGCCAGCAGCTCCCGGGACAGGGGTAATGAGCAGTTCTTC	CASSSRDRGNEQFF
TRBV7-2	NA	many	TRBJ2-3	TGTGCCAGCAGCTTAGCCTCGGGCACAGATACGCAGTATTTT	CASSLASGTDTQYF
TRBV11-2	NA	few	TRBJ1-6	TGTGCCAGCAGCCGTGCCGGGACAATGAATTCACCCCTCCACTTT	CASSRAGTMNSPLHF
TRBV18	TRBD1	once	TRBJ1-6	TGTGCCAGCTCACCCACAGGGACAGGGGATTCACCCCTCCACTTT	CASSPTGTGDSPLHF
TRBV7-9	NA	NA	TRBJ2-7	TGTGCCAGCAGCTTAGACAGAAACCTCTACGAGCAGTACTTC	CASSLDRNLYEQYF
TRBV12-3/TRBV12-4	NA	NA	TRBJ2-1	TGTGCCAGCAGTTTATTTCAGGACAGAGCTTACAATGAGCAGTTCTTC	CASSLFQDRAYNEQFF
TRBV7-9	TRBD1	NA	TRBJ1-1	TGTGCCAGCAGCAGAGGACAGGGGATGAACACTGAAGCTTTCTTT	CASSRGQGMNTEAFF
TRBV19	TRBD2	NA	TRBJ2-2	TGTGCCAGTAGTACCACATCGACTAGCGTTTGGGTCGGGGAGCTGTTTTTT	CASSTTSTSVWVGELFF
TRBV10-3	TRBD2	NA	TRBJ2-1	TGTGCCATCAGTGTCGGACTAGCGCGCTCCTACAATGAGCAGTTCTTC	CAISVGLARSYNEQFF
TRBV20-1	TRBD1	once	TRBJ2-1	TGCAGTGGGCCGGGACAGGGGAGCGATGAGCAGTTCTTC	CSGPGQGSDEQFF
TRBV7-2	NA	NA	TRBJ1-1	TGTGCCAGCAGCGCCTCCGGCACTGAAGCTTTCTTT	CASSASGTEAFF
TRBV18	NA	NA	TRBJ2-5	TGTGCCAGCTCACCACCGAACAGGGAAAAAGAGACCCAGTACTTC	CASSPPNREKETQYF
TRBV6-6	NA	NA	TRBJ1-3	TGTGCCAGCACGGGGGTGACCTCTGGAAACACCATATATTTT	CASTGVTSGNTIYF
TRBV4-3	NA	NA	TRBJ1-6	TGCGCCAGCAGCCAAGATGGGGCCGGCGGACCCCTCCACTTT	CASSQDGAGGPLHF
TRBV3-1	NA	NA	TRBJ2-7	TGTGCCAGCAGCCCCCGGGACACGCACGAGCAGTACTTC	CASSPRDTHEQYF
TRBV20-1	NA	NA	TRBJ1-6	TGCAGTGCTAGCCTCAGGGAGGGCAATTCACCCCTCCACTTT	CSASLREGNSPLHF
TRBV2	TRBD2	NA	TRBJ2-3	TGTGCCAGCGCCGCATTAGCGGGAAGGGGGACAGATACGCAGTATTTT	CASAALAGRGTDTQYF
TRBV6-5	TRBD1	NA	TRBJ1-5	TGTGCCAGCAGCAGGACAGGGGGTATAGGTCAGCCCCAGCATTTT	CASSRTGGIGQPQHF
TRBV7-6	NA	few	TRBJ1-1	TGTGCCCTAGCTCGTCGGCCGGAGAACACTGAAGCTTTCTTT	CALARRPENTEAFF
TRBV4-1	NA	NA	TRBJ1-2	TGCGCCAGCAGCCCGGGAACAGGGAAATATGGCTACACCTTC	CASSPGTGKYGYTF
TRBV7-9	TRBD2	NA	TRBJ2-1	TGTGCCAGCAGCCCCACTAGCGGGGGGGCCAGGGAGCAGTTCTTC	CASSPTSGGAREQFF
TRBV6-1	NA	many	TRBJ1-2	TGTGCCAGCAGCAAAGACAGAAACTATGGCTACACCTTC	CASSKDRNYGYTF
TRBV7-4	NA	few	TRBJ2-7	TGTGCCAGCAGCTTCCCCCGTACCATCTCCTACGAGCAGTACTTC	CASSFPRTISYEQYF
TRBV4-1	NA	few	TRBJ1-5	TGCGCCAGCAGCCTTGGGGAGAGCAGCGGCAATCAGCCCCAGCATTTT	CASSLGESSGNQPQHF
TRBV12-3/TRBV12-4	NA	once	TRBJ1-6	TGTGCCAGCAGAAACGGGGCGTGGGAGGATTCACCCCTCCACTTT	CASRNGAWEDSPLHF
TRBV10-2	NA	many	TRBJ2-5	TGCGCCAGCAGTGGGAGTGGAGGGACCCAGTACTTC	CASSGSGGTQYF
TRBV4-1	NA	NA	TRBJ2-2	TGCGCCAGCAGCCAAGCCCGCGGACAGACCCGAGGCACCGGGGAGCTGTTTTTT	CASSQARGQTRGTGELFF
TRBV12-3/TRBV12-4	NA	once	TRBJ1-1	TGTGCCAGCAGTTTAGGGCGAGAGATTAGGAACACTGAAGCTTTCTTT	CASSLGREIRNTEAFF
TRBV18	TRBD1	few	TRBJ2-1	TGTGCCAGCTCACCAAATCGAGGGGGCACGGTTGAGCAGTTCTTC	CASSPNRGGTVEQFF
TRBV18	TRBD1	NA	TRBJ1-1	TGTGCCAGCTCACCTCAGGGGGGCATGAACACTGAAGCTTTCTTT	CASSPQGGMNTEAFF
TRBV12-3/TRBV12-4	NA	once	TRBJ1-4	TGTGCCAGCAGTCGAGGACCGGGGGAAAAACTGTTTTTT	CASSRGPGEKLFF
TRBV19	TRBD1	NA	TRBJ1-4	TGTGCCAGTAGTGATCCCGGGACAGGGGGTGAAAAACTGTTTTTT	CASSDPGTGGEKLFF
TRBV7-6	TRBD2	NA	TRBJ2-7	TGTGCCAGCAGCTTAGGACTAGCGGGAGGTCGGGGGGACGAGCAGTACTTC	CASSLGLAGGRGDEQYF
TRBV7-2	TRBD1	few	TRBJ1-5	TGTGCCAGCAGCTTAGTAGGGACAGGGGCTTCTCAGCCCCAGCATTTT	CASSLVGTGASQPQHF
TRBV20-1	NA	NA	TRBJ2-5	TGCAGTGCTCGAGAGGTGGATCGGAAGACCCAGTACTTC	CSAREVDRKTQYF
TRBV10-3	TRBD1	many	TRBJ2-7	TGTGCCACCCAGGGGGCTGCCGACTCCTACGAGCAGTACTTC	CATQGAADSYEQYF
TRBV19	NA	NA	TRBJ1-2	TGTGCCAGTAGTATGAAGACAGCTAACTATGGCTACACCTTC	CASSMKTANYGYTF
TRBV5-4	NA	NA	TRBJ2-1	TGTGCCAGCAGTGAGAAGAGCTCCTACAATGAGCAGTTCTTC	CASSEKSSYNEQFF
TRBV9	NA	NA	TRBJ2-5	TGTGCCAGCAGCGGGATTGGATGGCGCGAGACCCAGTACTTC	CASSGIGWRETQYF